The 16 T cell receptor beta chains reported below all come from one sample, sequenced in a study of blood T cell repertoires in COVID-19. The table came from immunoSEQ multiplex PCR; TCRdb's copy has only in-frame clones and leaves some out. Among 250,000 to 350,000 clones listed, less than 85% were seen once. Sequences were obtained from peripheral blood. The receptor set was obtained from a human donor with COVID-19, enrolled during active disease. The donor label of this sample is uncertain.

The chain has TRBV4-3 and TRBJ2-1; no clear D gene. Germline CDR1 LGHNA, CDR2 YSLEER. The V end was cut by 0 bases, the J end by 6 bases, with 12 bases between. The CDR3 has 15 residues. CDR3 protein: CASSQDRPYPNEQFF. CDR3 nucleotide sequence: TGCGCCAGCAGCCAAGATCGCCCCTACCCCAATGAGCAGTTCTTC.

The CDR3 DNA reads TGTGCCAGTAGTACGACTAGCGGTATGGCTGGGGCCAACGTCCTGACTTTC. This gives the protein CASSTTSGMAGANVLTF. The V call is TRBV19, the J call TRBJ2-6; TRBD2 matches 9 bases. The V segment lost 4 bases and the J segment 2 bases; nucleotides outside the gene matches: 6. Per germline, CDR1 LNHDA and CDR2 SQIVND (reference sequence). The CDR3 is made up of 17 amino acids.

The CDR3: CASSQWGARGKSNQPQHF. The CDR3 DNA is TGTGCCAGCAGCCAATGGGGGGCCAGGGGGAAAAGCAATCAGCCCCAGCATTTT. The chain links TRBV3-1 (or the pseudogene TRBV3-2) to TRBJ1-5, with 7 bases lining up with TRBD1. J lost 1 base, V lost 2 bases, and 11 bases had no gene match. Germline CDR1 LGHDT, CDR2 YNNKEL (reference sequence). This CDR3 has 18 residues.

This rearrangement joins TRBV19 to TRBJ1-5, with 12 bases aligning to TRBD1. Per the germline V gene, CDR1 is LNHDA and CDR2 is SQIVND (reference sequence). The trim removed 4 bases at V and 6 bases at J, leaving 7 bases unmatched. CDR3 length: 16 residues. CDR3 sequence reads: CASSTLGTGGSQPQHF. The CDR3 DNA follows: TGTGCCAGTAGTACCTTGGGGACAGGGGGCTCTCAGCCCCAGCATTTT.

This clone was detected only once. V and J are TRBV27 and TRBJ2-7; possible D gene TRBD2, 6 bases. Germline V gene data show CDR1 as MNHEY and CDR2 as SMNVEV (reference sequence). The CDR3 spans 14 residues. Trimming removed 6 bases from V and 3 bases from J, with 15 bases in between. In DNA, the CDR3 is TGTGCCAGCAGACAATCGGGACTGTTCTACGAGCAGTACTTC. The encoded protein is CASRQSGLFYEQYF.

This sequence joins TRBV10-3 and TRBJ2-7, with a weak D call TRBD2 (5 bases). The CDR3 length is 14 residues. Germline CDR1 reads ENHRY; CDR2 reads SYGVKD. Between the trimmed V and J ends, which lost 11 bases and 0 bases, there was a span of 17 bases. The chain's CDR3 is CAGRGAGPSYEQYF. Here the CDR3 DNA reads TGTGCCGGCCGGGGTGCAGGTCCCTCCTACGAGCAGTACTTC.

This clone was seen a handful of times. The rearrangement links TRBV2 to TRBJ1-1; D is possibly TRBD1 (5 bases). The ends were cut back, 6 bases at V and 0 bases at J, with 11 bases in the middle. This CDR3 spans 14 amino acids. The germline V gene encodes CDR1 SNHLY and CDR2 FYNNEI. In DNA form, the CDR3 reads TGTGCCAGCAGGACAGCGAACATGAACACTGAAGCTTTCTTT. Residues: CASRTANMNTEAFF.

V and J are TRBV28 and TRBJ2-3, with D perhaps matching TRBD2 (6 bases). V lost 3 bases and J lost 4, with 14 bases in between. CDR1 MDHEN and CDR2 SYDVKM come from the germline V gene. This CDR3 is 15 amino acids long. The CDR3 protein is CASSFSGRGADTQYF. The CDR3 bases are TGTGCCAGCAGTTTCTCCGGGAGAGGGGCAGATACGCAGTATTTT.

This chain joins TRBV7-2 and TRBJ1-3, with D unresolved. Germline-derived CDR1 and CDR2 are SGHTA and FQGNSA. Trimming took off 1 base at V and 5 bases at J, with 12 bases between the two ends. The CDR3 has 15 amino acids. CDR3 in amino acids: CASSLGRWARNTIYF. CDR3 nucleotide sequence: TGTGCCAGCAGCTTAGGCCGGTGGGCCAGAAACACCATATATTTT.

The chain couples TRBV12-5 to TRBJ1-6; D possibly corresponds to TRBD1 (5 bases). The CDR3 is 15 amino acids. Germline lookup yields CDR1 LGHNT and CDR2 FRNRAP. V gave up 5 bases and J gave up 4 bases, with 12 bases separating them. The CDR3 loop reads CASGSGGAYNSPLHF. CDR3 DNA: TGTGCTAGTGGTAGCGGGGGTGCTTATAATTCACCCCTCCACTTT.

CDR3 loop: CASSIVQGRDEQFF. Written as DNA, the CDR3 is TGTGCCAGTAGTATTGTACAGGGGCGGGATGAGCAGTTCTTC. The V and J genes are TRBV19 and TRBJ2-1, with 7 bases fitting TRBD1. This CDR3 is built from 14 residues. Germline lookup yields CDR1 LNHDA and CDR2 SQIVND (reference sequence). With V trimmed by 3 bases and J by 8 bases, 7 bases remained unmatched.

This chain connects TRBV19 to TRBJ2-1; D gene uncertain. Germline V gene data show CDR1 as LNHDA and CDR2 as SQIVND (reference sequence). Trimming cost V 2 bases and J 7 bases, with 9 bases left between them. The CDR3 length is 13 residues. CDR3 nucleotide sequence: TGTGCCAGTAGTATACGTGGTACTAATGAGCAGTTCTTC. This codes for CASSIRGTNEQFF.

The chain combines TRBV3-1 (or the pseudogene TRBV3-2) with TRBJ1-2; D not resolved. This CDR3 is 14 amino acids long. V dropped 1 base and J dropped 4 bases, with 10 bases sitting between them. Germline loops: CDR1 LGHDT, CDR2 YNNKEL (reference sequence). The CDR3 loop reads CASSQGQWAYGYTF. The CDR3 nucleotides are TGTGCCAGCAGCCAAGGGCAATGGGCCTATGGCTACACCTTC.

CDR3 nucleotide sequence: TGTGCCAGCAGCCTGGAGAGGCGGAACAATGAGCAGTTCTTC. Its translation: CASSLERRNNEQFF. The V and J genes are TRBV7-9 and TRBJ2-1, with D unclear. Trimming took 5 bases from V and 5 from J, leaving 13 bases between them. Germline V CDR1 and CDR2: SEHNR, FQNEAQ (reference sequence). This CDR3 contains 14 residues.

This clone was seen just once. The V and J genes are TRBV30 and TRBJ2-1, with 10 bases identical to TRBD2. The V gene's germline CDR1 is GTSNPN and CDR2 SVGIG (reference sequence). The length of the CDR3 is 16 residues. With 8 bases clipped from V and 7 bases from J, the junction kept 17 bases outside the gene matches. The CDR3 DNA follows: TGTGCCGGCATCCAAGGAGCGGGAGGGCCCGGGAATGAGCAGTTCTTC. This sequence encodes CAGIQGAGGPGNEQFF.

Only one count was recorded for this clone. This chain uses TRBV11-2 with TRBJ2-5; D is perhaps TRBD2 (5 bases). V was trimmed by 2 bases and J by 5 bases, leaving 21 bases between them. Per the germline V gene, CDR1 is SGHAT and CDR2 is FQNNGV. This CDR3 has 17 amino acids. CDR3 sequence: CASSLLSLRELRETQYF. CDR3 bases: TGTGCCAGCAGCTTATTGTCCCTAAGGGAGCTACGGGAGACCCAGTACTTC.